Each of the 20 T cell receptor beta chains below was sequenced from the same sample in a study of T cell responses to AZD1222 COVID-19 vaccine. Produced via immunoSEQ multiplex PCR; TCRdb's table is partial and in-frame only. The repertoire holds fewer than 150,000 clones, with roughly 84% as singletons. Sequencing used peripheral blood, obtained on day 0 of AZD1222 vaccination. The receptor set was obtained from an adult in good health.

This clone came up once. The chain links TRBV6-1 to TRBJ1-5; D is undetermined. Trimming pared 0 bases from V and 5 bases from J, leaving 11 bases between. From germline, CDR1 is MNHNS and CDR2 SASEGT. This CDR3 comprises 15 residues. The CDR3 region is CASSEAAAGHQPQHF. The CDR3 DNA follows: TGTGCCAGCAGTGAAGCGGCGGCAGGTCATCAGCCCCAGCATTTT.

J is TRBJ1-4 and V is TRBV2; D gene ambiguous. Trimming stripped 4 bases from V and 3 bases from J, with 12 bases between. The CDR3 contains 15 residues. Germline V CDR1 and CDR2: SNHLY, FYNNEI. The CDR3: CASSGADVANEKLFF. The CDR3, as DNA: TGTGCCAGCAGTGGGGCGGATGTAGCTAATGAAAAACTGTTTTTT.

The chain links TRBV6-6 to TRBJ1-3; 7 nucleotides agree with TRBD1. J gave up 1 base and V 7 bases, and 7 bases lay outside the gene matches. Germline loops: CDR1 MNHNY, CDR2 SVGAGI (reference sequence). This CDR3 region has 15 residues. CDR3 residues: CASTSDRASGNTIYF. The CDR3 DNA sequence: TGTGCCAGCACCTCCGACAGGGCGTCTGGAAACACCATATATTTT.

The chain uses TRBV7-9 and TRBJ1-2, with D tentatively TRBD1 (6 bases). The CDR3 consists of 13 residues. Germline assignment: CDR1 SEHNR and CDR2 FQNEAQ (reference sequence). Trimming shortened V by 6 bases and J by 5 bases, and 13 bases separated the two germline ends. In nucleotides, the CDR3 is TGTGCCAGCAGTTCAGGGGCCCGGTATGGCTACACCTTC. Its translation is CASSSGARYGYTF. The full variable domain, with the rest looked up from reference TRBV7-9 and TRBJ1-2, is DTGVSQNPRHKITKRGQNVTFRCDPISEHNRLYWYRQTLGQGPEFLTYFQNEAQLEKSRLLSDRFSAERPKGSFSTLEIQRTEQGDSAMYLCASSSGARYGYTFGSGTRLTVV.

The rearrangement links TRBV20-1 to TRBJ1-2; unclear D gene. V dropped 3 bases and J dropped 7 bases, with 12 bases sitting between them. The germline CDR1 and CDR2 sequences are DFQATT and SNEGSKA (reference sequence). This CDR3 is 12 amino acids long. The DNA of the CDR3 is TGCAGTGCTAGTCCCCCCCAACGTGGCTACACCTTC. This encodes CSASPPQRGYTF.

The chain couples TRBV28 to TRBJ1-4; 8 bases fit TRBD1. Germline trimming cut 6 bases from V and 4 bases from J; bases unmatched to any gene: 7. CDR1 is MDHEN and CDR2 is SYDVKM in the germline V gene. The CDR3 contains 15 residues. The DNA of the CDR3 is TGTGCCAGCAGCTCAAACGGACAGGGTAATGAAAAACTGTTTTTT. Its translation is CASSSNGQGNEKLFF.

This clone was observed a single time. This chain links TRBV11-3 with TRBJ2-2; D might be TRBD1 (5 bases). The length of the CDR3 is 14 residues. Germline V gives CDR1 SGHNT, CDR2 YENEEA. With 5 bases removed from V and 4 bases from J, the gap between germline ends came to 11 bases. CDR3 DNA sequence: TGTGCCAGCAGCAAAGAAGGGGCCACCGGGGAGCTGTTTTTT. It yields the protein CASSKEGATGELFF.

The chain joins TRBV5-6 to TRBJ2-3, with D unresolved. V gave up 2 bases and J gave up 2 bases, with 6 bases separating them. The CDR3 runs 13 residues. Germline CDR1 SGHDT, CDR2 YYEEEE. This CDR3 is CASSFRYTDTQYF. CDR3 in DNA: TGTGCCAGCAGCTTCCGATACACAGATACGCAGTATTTT.

This chain connects TRBV7-3 to TRBJ1-1; unclear D gene. CDR1 is SGHTA and CDR2 is FQGTGA in the germline V gene. The V gene lost 2 bases and the J gene lost 5 bases, with 18 bases spanning the gap. The CDR3 is made up of 16 amino acids. CDR3 sequence: CASSLLGAVSRTEAFF. CDR3 sequence (DNA): TGTGCCAGCAGCTTACTGGGCGCAGTCTCGAGAACTGAAGCTTTCTTT.

This chain uses TRBV5-5 with TRBJ1-2; D not resolved. The germline V gene has CDR1 SGHKS and CDR2 YYEKEE (reference sequence). V shed 1 base and J shed 8 bases, with 12 bases lying between them. There are 13 residues in the CDR3. The CDR3 sequence: CASSLSVQDGYTF. CDR3 coding DNA: TGTGCCAGCAGCTTGTCGGTTCAGGACGGCTACACCTTC.

This clone has ten or more counts. The chain has TRBV4-1 and TRBJ1-5; a possible D gene is TRBD1 (5 bases). This CDR3 has 15 residues. Trimming shortened V by 0 bases and J by 3 bases, and 9 bases separated the two germline ends. Germline lookup yields CDR1 MGHRA and CDR2 YSYEKL. In DNA form, the CDR3 reads TGCGCCAGCAGCCAAGATGGGGGACCCAATCAGCCCCAGCATTTT. Translating it yields CASSQDGGPNQPQHF.

This chain joins TRBV29-1 and TRBJ1-4, with D unresolved. Trimming shortened V by 6 bases and J by 6 bases, and 14 bases separated the two germline ends. Per the germline V gene, CDR1 is SQVTM and CDR2 is ANQGSEA. This CDR3 is 13 amino acids long. CDR3 nucleotides: TGCAGCGTCCTGGACCTAAGGGATGAAAAACTGTTTTTT. Translating it yields CSVLDLRDEKLFF. Based on the CDR3 plus reference TRBV29-1 and TRBJ1-4, the full variable domain is SAVISQKPSRDICQRGTSLTIQCQVDSQVTMMFWYRQQPGQSLTLIATANQGSEATYESGFVIDKFPISRPNLTFSTLTVSNMSPEDSSIYLCSVLDLRDEKLFFGSGTQLSVL.

This clone has just a few counts. The V gene is TRBV24-1, the J gene TRBJ1-1, with 8 positions matching TRBD1. This CDR3 contains 14 residues. Unmatched junction bases numbered 4, after V lost 4 bases and J lost 4 bases. CDR1 is KGHDR and CDR2 is SFDVKD in the germline V gene. CDR3 bases: TGTGCCACCAGTGACAGTACAGGGGGCACTGAAGCTTTCTTT. This codes for CATSDSTGGTEAFF.

The rearrangement links TRBV19 to TRBJ1-2; D might be TRBD1 (6 bases). The germline V gene has CDR1 LNHDA and CDR2 SQIVND (reference sequence). Deletions cut 3 bases from V and 5 bases from J, with 13 bases between. This CDR3 contains 14 residues. CDR3 coding DNA: TGTGCCAGTAGTATCATCGGGGGCGTTTATGGCTACACCTTC. Translation gives CASSIIGGVYGYTF.

V and J are TRBV12-3 or TRBV12-4 and TRBJ2-7; 8 bases are shared with TRBD1. CDR3 length: 13 residues. V lost 5 bases to trimming and J lost 6 bases; unmatched junction nucleotides: 6. CDR3 protein: CASSNGQGGEQYF. CDR3 sequence (DNA): TGTGCCAGCAGTAATGGACAGGGTGGCGAGCAGTACTTC.

This chain uses TRBV6-5 with TRBJ2-7, with D uncertain. CDR1 MNHEY and CDR2 SVGAGI come from the germline V gene. There are 15 residues in the CDR3. With 6 bases removed from V and 2 bases from J, the gap between germline ends came to 17 bases. This CDR3 is CASSPRSGVPYEQYF. The CDR3 DNA is TGTGCCAGCAGCCCCCGATCTGGGGTACCCTACGAGCAGTACTTC.

The chain employs TRBV14 and TRBJ1-1, with 7 bases identical to TRBD1. The CDR3 is 13 residues long. V lost 5 bases, J lost 11 bases, and 11 bases stayed unmatched. The germline V gene encodes CDR1 SGHDN and CDR2 FVKESK. CDR3 residues: CASSLGQRQAAFF. For the CDR3, the DNA is TGTGCCAGCAGCTTGGGACAGAGACAGGCGGCTTTCTTT.

This chain joins TRBV11-3 and TRBJ1-1; 9 nucleotides align to TRBD1. With V trimmed by 5 bases and J by 7 bases, 2 bases remained unmatched. The CDR3 runs to 12 residues. Germline lookup yields CDR1 SGHNT and CDR2 YENEEA. In nucleotides, the CDR3 is TGTGCCAGCAGCCGGGGACAGGGTGAAGCTTTCTTT. Protein product: CASSRGQGEAFF.

The V and J genes are TRBV7-2 and TRBJ1-2, with a tentative D call TRBD1 (5 bases). Germline CDR1 reads SGHTA; CDR2 reads FQGNSA. Between the trimmed V and J ends, which lost 4 bases and 0 bases, there was a span of 15 bases. The CDR3 contains 16 residues. This chain's CDR3 is CASSSTPTATNYGYTF. In nucleotides, the CDR3 is TGTGCCAGCAGCTCGACCCCGACAGCAACTAACTATGGCTACACCTTC.

J is TRBJ1-6 and V is TRBV4-2; no firm D call. This CDR3 contains 13 residues. Germline V gives CDR1 LGHNA, CDR2 YNFKEQ. V lost 0 bases and J lost 8, with 5 bases in between. The CDR3 loop is CASSQDTDSPLHF. For the CDR3, the DNA is TGTGCCAGCAGCCAAGATACGGATTCACCCCTCCACTTT.